Listed here are 18 T cell receptor beta chains from one sample, sequenced in a study of identical twins. TCRdb passed the 5' RACE reads through MiXCR, listing each CDR3 protein once. The sample records about 690,000 distinct CDR3 sequences, 21% being singletons. These same data were also listed under a study on T cells expressing NK-cell markers.

The source material was PBMCs. The receptor set was obtained from a woman under 30 in good health.

In this sample, this clonotype turned up many times. The rearrangement links TRBV6-5 to TRBJ1-2; unclear D gene. The CDR3 length is 11 residues. The germline V and J ends were trimmed by 8 bases and 5 bases, with 9 bases remaining between them. Germline V lookup: CDR1 MNHEY, CDR2 SVGAGI. CDR3 coding DNA: TGTGCCAGCGGCACATTGTATGGCTACACCTTC. Translated: CASGTLYGYTF.

This clonotype was counted a few times. The gene calls are TRBV20-1 and TRBJ1-1; no firm D call. Germline V lookup: CDR1 DFQATT, CDR2 SNEGSKA (reference sequence). Trimming stripped 0 bases from V and 0 bases from J, with 5 bases between. The CDR3 has 13 amino acids. For the CDR3, the DNA is TGCAGTGCTAGAGAACCTATGAACACTGAAGCTTTCTTT. Its protein is CSAREPMNTEAFF.

The gene calls are TRBV2 and TRBJ1-1; no reliable D call. V was trimmed by 10 bases and J by 1 base, leaving 7 bases between them. CDR1 SNHLY and CDR2 FYNNEI come from the germline V gene. The CDR3 runs to 11 residues. CDR3 in amino acids: CATTENTEAFF. The CDR3 DNA follows: TGTGCCACGACTGAGAACACTGAAGCTTTCTTT.

The sample holds one count of this clonotype. CDR3 sequence: CASSQYMKLTGELFF. CDR3 sequence (DNA): TGTGCCAGCAGCCAATATATGAAACTCACCGGGGAGCTGTTTTTT. This rearrangement joins TRBV3-1 to TRBJ2-2, with D hard to call. Per the germline V gene, CDR1 is LGHDT and CDR2 is YNNKEL (reference sequence). CDR3 length: 15 residues. The ends were cut back, 2 bases at V and 4 bases at J, with 11 bases in the middle. Combining the CDR3 with reference TRBV3-1 and TRBJ2-2 gives the whole variable domain DTAVSQTPKYLVTQMGNDKSIKCEQNLGHDTMYWYKQDSKKFLKIMFSYNNKELIINETVPNRFSPKSPDKAHLNLHINSLELGDSAVYFCASSQYMKLTGELFFGEGSRLTVL.

A few counts support this clonotype. The chain employs TRBV6-1 and TRBJ2-3; D not resolved. This CDR3 is 13 amino acids long. Germline values: CDR1 MNHNS, CDR2 SASEGT. Deletions cut 10 bases from V and 7 bases from J, with 18 bases between. CDR3 amino acids: CATTSPFTNTQYF. The CDR3 region has the DNA TGTGCCACTACTTCCCCGTTTACGAATACGCAGTATTTT.

This clonotype was counted many times. The J gene is TRBJ1-1, the V gene TRBV6-5; D unclear. This CDR3 has 13 amino acids. Germline V lookup: CDR1 MNHEY, CDR2 SVGAGI. Trimming took 4 bases from V and 3 from J, leaving 9 bases between them. CDR3 sequence reads: CASSSRSDTEAFF. The CDR3, as DNA: TGTGCCAGCAGTTCCAGGTCGGACACTGAAGCTTTCTTT.

The chain has TRBV7-3 and TRBJ2-7; D call uncertain. Per the germline V gene, CDR1 is SGHTA and CDR2 is FQGTGA. There are 13 residues in the CDR3. Trimming stripped 4 bases from V and 0 bases from J, with 7 bases between. In DNA, the CDR3 is TGTGCCAGCAGCTCCTATCCCTCCTACGAGCAGTACTTC. Translated: CASSSYPSYEQYF.

The J gene is TRBJ2-1, the V gene TRBV5-1, with TRBD1 matching 7 bases. Germline CDR1 is SGHRS and CDR2 is YFSETQ. J gave up 0 bases and V 9 bases, and 6 bases lay outside the gene matches. This CDR3 is 14 amino acids long. CDR3 protein: CATAWDSSYNEQFF. CDR3 coding DNA: TGCGCCACCGCGTGGGACAGCTCCTACAATGAGCAGTTCTTC.

J is TRBJ1-1 and V is TRBV20-1, with D unclear. This CDR3 region has 11 residues. The germline CDR1 and CDR2 sequences are DFQATT and SNEGSKA (reference sequence). The V and J ends lost 6 bases and 8 bases respectively, with 13 bases between them. CDR3 region: CSATRTLEAFF. The CDR3 DNA follows: TGCAGTGCCACCCGGACCCTCGAAGCTTTCTTT.

The chain couples TRBV11-2 to TRBJ2-5, with unresolved D. This CDR3 is built from 12 residues. Germline CDR1 reads SGHAT; CDR2 reads FQNNGV. The V gene lost 8 bases and the J gene lost 2 bases, with 9 bases spanning the gap. The CDR3 sequence: CASAGVQETQYF. The CDR3 nucleotides read TGTGCCAGCGCTGGGGTGCAAGAGACCCAGTACTTC.

This clonotype was observed a few times. The genes are TRBV7-9 and TRBJ1-1; D gene uncertain. Germline loops: CDR1 SEHNR, CDR2 FQNEAQ (reference sequence). The CDR3 has 10 amino acids. V lost 7 bases to trimming and J lost 8 bases, with 8 bases between them. The CDR3 coding sequence is TGTGCCAGCAACACAGAAGAAGCTTTCTTT. Amino acid sequence: CASNTEEAFF.

The chain has TRBV20-1 and TRBJ2-7, with D perhaps matching TRBD1 or TRBD2 (5 bases each). Trimming pared 3 bases from V and 2 bases from J, leaving 14 bases between. CDR1 DFQATT and CDR2 SNEGSKA come from the germline V gene (reference sequence). The CDR3 consists of 14 residues. The chain's CDR3 is CSASYRDVTYEQYF. Written as DNA, the CDR3 is TGCAGTGCTAGTTACCGGGACGTGACCTACGAGCAGTACTTC.

There are a few counts of this clonotype. The chain couples TRBV9 to TRBJ2-4; D not resolved. V was clipped by 7 bases and J by 3 bases, with 11 bases between them. This CDR3 comprises 13 residues. Germline CDR1 reads SGDLS; CDR2 reads YYNGEE. This CDR3 reads CASGSGSKNIQYF. CDR3 nucleotide sequence: TGTGCCAGCGGCTCCGGTAGCAAAAACATTCAGTACTTC.

This clonotype has a single count. The V and J genes are TRBV6-1 and TRBJ2-4; no clear D. Germline V lookup: CDR1 MNHNS, CDR2 SASEGT. This CDR3 is built from 13 residues. V was cut by 9 bases and J by 6 bases, with 15 bases left in between. The CDR3 coding sequence is TGTGCCAGTCAGGACGAACTCTCAAACATTCAGTACTTC. This encodes CASQDELSNIQYF.

This clonotype has ten or more counts. CDR3 DNA sequence: TGTGCTAGTGGTTTGAGCGTAGCCAGGAAGACCCAGTACTTC. Encoded protein: CASGLSVARKTQYF. This chain uses TRBV12-5 with TRBJ2-5; no firm D call. CDR3 length: 14 amino acids. Trimming cost V 2 bases and J 6 bases, with 13 bases left between them. Germline V lookup: CDR1 LGHNT, CDR2 FRNRAP.

The rearrangement uses TRBV12-3 or TRBV12-4 and TRBJ1-5, with D possibly being TRBD1 (5 bases). Trimming shortened V by 0 bases and J by 3 bases, and 18 bases separated the two germline ends. CDR3 length: 18 amino acids. CDR3 sequence reads: CASSLAWGDGADNQPQHF. DNA for the CDR3: TGTGCCAGCAGTTTAGCGTGGGGAGACGGGGCGGACAATCAGCCCCAGCATTTT.

This clonotype was counted between two and nine times. CDR3 bases: TGTGCCAGCAGCTCCGACGGTTACAATCTGGATACGCAGTATTTT. Its protein product is CASSSDGYNLDTQYF. J is TRBJ2-3 and V is TRBV13, with unresolved D. CDR3 size: 15 residues. V lost 4 bases to trimming and J lost 6 bases, with 17 bases between them. CDR1 is PRHDT and CDR2 is FYEKMQ in the germline V gene (reference sequence).

This clonotype was seen a few times. This chain links TRBV5-5 with TRBJ2-1; a possible D gene is TRBD2 (6 bases). CDR3 length: 14 amino acids. Per germline, CDR1 SGHKS and CDR2 YYEKEE (reference sequence). Trimming stripped 4 bases from V and 9 bases from J, with 17 bases between. The CDR3 sequence is CASSPTRDSGEQFF. The CDR3 DNA sequence: TGTGCCAGCAGCCCAACCCGGGACTCGGGTGAGCAGTTCTTC.